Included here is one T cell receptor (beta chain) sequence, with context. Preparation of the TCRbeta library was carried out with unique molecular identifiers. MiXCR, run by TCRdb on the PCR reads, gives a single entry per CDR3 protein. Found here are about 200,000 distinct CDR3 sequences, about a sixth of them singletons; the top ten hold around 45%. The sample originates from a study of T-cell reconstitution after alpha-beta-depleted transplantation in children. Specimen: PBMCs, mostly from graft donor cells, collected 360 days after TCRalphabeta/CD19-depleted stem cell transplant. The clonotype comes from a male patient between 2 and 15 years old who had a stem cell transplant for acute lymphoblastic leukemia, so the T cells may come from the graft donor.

CDR3 amino acids: CSASGTGQETQYF. CDR3 DNA sequence: TGCAGTGCGAGCGGGACAGGCCAAGAGACCCAGTACTTC. The chain combines TRBV20-1 with TRBJ2-5, with D tentatively TRBD1 (8 bases). CDR3 length: 13 residues. Per the germline V gene, CDR1 is DFQATT and CDR2 is SNEGSKA (reference sequence). Trimming stripped 6 bases from V and 1 base from J, with 12 bases between.